What follows are 28 T cell receptor beta chains derived from one specimen sequenced in a study of cytomegalovirus exposure and HLA in healthy donors. Primers included in the PCR were 60 Vbeta and 13 Jbeta primers. Profiled with immunoSEQ multiplex PCR; TCRdb holds only in-frame clones, not every one. The repertoire includes under 110,000 clones, over 70% of them detected once, and around 2.6% sits in the top ten. Specimen: PBMCs. The receptor set was obtained from a male donor in good health and CMV-seropositive.

This chain uses TRBV5-4 with TRBJ2-2; TRBD1 matches at 10 bases. Germline values: CDR1 SGHNT, CDR2 YYREEE (reference sequence). CDR3 length: 15 amino acids. Trimming removed 5 bases from V and 5 bases from J; junction bases left unmatched: 6. CDR3 residues: CASRPGQGGTGELFF. CDR3 sequence (DNA): TGTGCCAGCAGACCCGGACAGGGGGGAACCGGGGAGCTGTTTTTT.

This clone was detected once. The rearrangement joins TRBV7-2 to TRBJ2-1, with D perhaps TRBD1 (6 bases). Between the trimmed V and J ends, which lost 0 bases and 0 bases, there was a span of 6 bases. This CDR3 is 15 amino acids long. Looked up from germline, CDR1 is SGHTA and CDR2 is FQGNSA. The DNA of the CDR3 is TGTGCCAGCAGCTTAGCCAGGGGCTCCTACAATGAGCAGTTCTTC. As protein: CASSLARGSYNEQFF.

This clone was counted a few times. J is TRBJ1-2 and V is TRBV9; D gene uncertain. This CDR3 spans 16 amino acids. Between the trimmed V and J ends, which lost 0 bases and 4 bases, there was a span of 16 bases. Germline-derived CDR1 and CDR2 are SGDLS and YYNGEE. CDR3 bases: TGTGCCAGCAGCGTAGGTGGGCCCCTATATTCCTATGGCTACACCTTC. Encoded protein: CASSVGGPLYSYGYTF.

The chain has TRBV4-3 and TRBJ2-2, with D maybe TRBD1 (6 bases). Germline CDR1 is LGHNA and CDR2 is YSLEER. There are 15 residues in the CDR3. With 4 bases removed from V and 2 bases from J, the gap between germline ends came to 11 bases. This chain's CDR3 is CASSLQDRNTGELFF. Here the CDR3 DNA reads TGCGCCAGCAGCCTCCAGGACAGAAACACCGGGGAGCTGTTTTTT.

The chain links TRBV29-1 to TRBJ2-6, with D possibly TRBD2 on 5 matching bases. The germline V and J ends were trimmed by 3 bases and 0 bases, with 12 bases remaining between them. CDR3 length equals 16 residues. Germline V gives CDR1 SQVTM, CDR2 ANQGSEA. The CDR3 reads CSVDEGYLSGANVLTF. DNA for the CDR3: TGCAGCGTTGATGAGGGCTATCTCTCTGGGGCCAACGTCCTGACTTTC.

The rearrangement joins TRBV7-3 to TRBJ2-3, with 7 bases fitting TRBD1. V lost 6 bases to trimming and J lost 0 bases; unmatched junction nucleotides: 9. The CDR3 spans 16 residues. Germline CDR1 is SGHTA and CDR2 is FQGTGA. The CDR3 region has the DNA TGTGCCAGCAGTCGGGACAGAACTTCTAGCACAGATACGCAGTATTTT. Residues: CASSRDRTSSTDTQYF.

V is TRBV9 and J is TRBJ2-1; TRBD2 agrees at 9 bases. In germline, CDR1 is SGDLS, CDR2 YYNGEE. This CDR3 spans 16 amino acids. V shed 4 bases, J shed 3 bases, and the junction held 8 bases outside the gene matches. The DNA of the CDR3 is TGTGCCAGCAGCCCGATAGCGGGAGCATACTACAATGAGCAGTTCTTC. It translates to CASSPIAGAYYNEQFF.

The chain recombines TRBV27 with TRBJ2-2, with 9 bases that match TRBD2. V was pared by 3 bases and J by 5 bases, with 1 base of the junction left unmatched. Germline V CDR1 and CDR2: MNHEY, SMNVEV (reference sequence). CDR3 length equals 14 residues. The CDR3 protein is CASSFLAGTGELFF. As DNA, the CDR3 is TGTGCCAGCAGTTTCCTAGCGGGAACCGGGGAGCTGTTTTTT.

This clone was observed a handful of times. The V call is TRBV10-3, the J call TRBJ2-4, with TRBD1 as a possible D gene (6 bases). The CDR3 covers 15 residues. V dropped 5 bases and J dropped 8 bases, with 19 bases sitting between them. The germline gives CDR1 ENHRY, CDR2 SYGVKD. The CDR3 loop is CAISRAGAGMDIQYF. Here the CDR3 DNA reads TGTGCCATCAGTCGCGCAGGGGCAGGGATGGACATTCAGTACTTC.

The count of this clone is one. This chain links TRBV13 with TRBJ1-3; possibly TRBD1 for D (5 bases). Trimming took off 6 bases at V and 6 bases at J, with 18 bases between the two ends. This CDR3 is 15 amino acids long. Per germline, CDR1 PRHDT and CDR2 FYEKMQ (reference sequence). CDR3 in DNA: TGTGCCAGCAGAACACTTATCAACAGGTTAAACACCATATATTTT. This encodes CASRTLINRLNTIYF.

V and J are TRBV4-1 and TRBJ1-1, with TRBD1 as a possible D gene (6 bases). Trimming cost V 2 bases and J 4 bases, with 14 bases left between them. Germline assignment: CDR1 MGHRA and CDR2 YSYEKL. The CDR3 is 15 amino acids. The CDR3 bases are TGCGCCAGCAGCCAAACATCAGGGGTCGGCACTGAAGCTTTCTTT. Encoded protein: CASSQTSGVGTEAFF.

This chain uses TRBV18 with TRBJ1-3; 8 nucleotides agree with TRBD1. J was trimmed by 3 bases and V by 2 bases; bases with no gene match: 9. The length of the CDR3 is 17 residues. Per the germline V gene, CDR1 is KGHSH and CDR2 is LQKENI. CDR3 sequence reads: CASSPGQGNENGNTIYF. CDR3 nucleotide sequence: TGTGCCAGCTCACCAGGACAGGGAAATGAAAATGGAAACACCATATATTTT.

This rearrangement joins TRBV7-8 to TRBJ2-7; D remains ambiguous. The CDR3 is 15 amino acids. Germline V lookup: CDR1 SGHVS, CDR2 FQNEAQ. The V end was cut by 5 bases, the J end by 4 bases, with 18 bases between. In DNA, the CDR3 is TGTGCCAGCAGCCTACTCCTTTCCCAAATTTACGAGCAGTACTTC. Its translation is CASSLLLSQIYEQYF.

V and J are TRBV5-1 and TRBJ1-1, with 7 bases lining up with TRBD1. After removal of 0 bases from V and 4 bases from J, the junction contained 6 bases not matched to a gene. Germline-derived CDR1 and CDR2 are SGHRS and YFSETQ. The CDR3 has 15 residues. CDR3 sequence (DNA): TGCGCCAGCAGCTTGGCGGGGCCAGGGGGCACTGAAGCTTTCTTT. Translated, it gives CASSLAGPGGTEAFF.

This clone was counted once. The chain has TRBV28 and TRBJ1-1; 10 bases fit TRBD1. V shed 10 bases and J 4 bases; nucleotides not matched to a gene: 6. From germline, CDR1 is MDHEN and CDR2 SYDVKM. This CDR3 is 13 amino acids long. The CDR3 DNA reads as TGTGCCACCGTCGGACAGGGGGTCACTGAAGCTTTCTTT. Translated: CATVGQGVTEAFF.

V and J are TRBV6-5 and TRBJ2-2; no firm D call. Germline V lookup: CDR1 MNHEY, CDR2 SVGAGI. The CDR3 has 14 residues. V gave up 0 bases and J gave up 7 bases, with 9 bases separating them. CDR3 loop: CASSYSSVIGELFF. The DNA for the CDR3 is TGTGCCAGCAGTTACTCATCGGTTATCGGGGAGCTGTTTTTT.

V and J are TRBV4-3 and TRBJ2-3; 7 bases are a match to TRBD1. CDR3 length: 15 amino acids. V shed 0 bases, J shed 3 bases, and the junction held 3 bases outside the gene matches. Germline V gene sequence: CDR1 LGHNA, CDR2 YSLEER. The CDR3 DNA is TGCGCCAGCAGCCAAGACAGGGGGTGGACAGATACGCAGTATTTT. Its protein is CASSQDRGWTDTQYF.

The chain has TRBV9 and TRBJ1-1, with TRBD1 matching over 7 bases. Germline loops: CDR1 SGDLS, CDR2 YYNGEE. The ends lost 5 bases at V and 2 bases at J; junction bases unmatched: 3. The length of the CDR3 is 13 residues. The CDR3, as DNA: TGTGCCAGCAGGGGACAGCTTAACACTGAAGCTTTCTTT. This encodes CASRGQLNTEAFF.

Only a few counts were recorded for this clone. The chain uses TRBV11-1 and TRBJ2-3, with D possibly being TRBD2 (6 bases). Germline V gene sequence: CDR1 SGHAT, CDR2 FQDESV (reference sequence). Between the trimmed V and J ends, which lost 4 bases and 5 bases, there was a span of 13 bases. This CDR3 has 14 amino acids. Here the CDR3 reads CASSSSRGRDTQYF. Written as DNA, the CDR3 is TGTGCCAGCAGCTCTTCACGGGGGAGAGATACGCAGTATTTT.

As regards this clone: This same CDR3 is encoded by further DNA sequences in the sample. The V call is TRBV4-1, the J call TRBJ2-7; 8 positions match TRBD1. Germline CDR1 and CDR2: MGHRA and YSYEKL. J lost 3 bases, V lost 1 base, and 5 bases had no gene match. The CDR3 loop spans 15 amino acids. The CDR3 nucleotides are TGCGCCAGCAGCCAAGGACAGGGGAGAGGCTACGAGCAGTACTTC. It codes for CASSQGQGRGYEQYF.

The gene calls are TRBV5-1 and TRBJ1-2; D remains ambiguous. The V gene lost 1 base and the J gene lost 8 bases, with 9 bases spanning the gap. The germline gives CDR1 SGHRS, CDR2 YFSETQ. The CDR3 length is 12 residues. The CDR3 region is CASSLSERGYTF. For the CDR3, the DNA is TGCGCCAGCAGCTTGTCGGAGCGGGGCTACACCTTC. The variable domain in full, with the rest retrieved from reference TRBV5-1 and TRBJ1-2, is KAGVTQTPRYLIKTRGQQVTLSCSPISGHRSVSWYQQTPGQGLQFLFEYFSETQRNKGNFPGRFSGRQFSNSRSEMNVSTLELGDSALYLCASSLSERGYTFGSGTRLTVV.

This chain joins TRBV5-4 and TRBJ2-7; 7 nucleotides line up with TRBD2. This CDR3 has 17 amino acids. Per the germline V gene, CDR1 is SGHNT and CDR2 is YYREEE (reference sequence). The V segment lost 4 bases and the J segment 3 bases; nucleotides outside the gene matches: 16. The CDR3 sequence is CASSTTSLAGRSYEQYF. The CDR3 DNA follows: TGTGCCAGCAGCACAACGTCATTAGCGGGCAGAAGCTACGAGCAGTACTTC.

The rearrangement uses TRBV29-1 and TRBJ2-3, with a possible D match to TRBD2 (7 bases). CDR1 is SQVTM, CDR2 ANQGSEA, per germline. The CDR3 sequence is 14 residues long. Trimming took off 6 bases at V and 4 bases at J, with 17 bases between the two ends. CDR3 loop: CSVRGAVYADTQYF. The CDR3 coding sequence is TGCAGCGTACGGGGGGCCGTCTACGCAGATACGCAGTATTTT.

The chain links TRBV2 to TRBJ1-1; 7 bases map to TRBD1. The J segment lost 6 bases and the V segment lost 9 bases, leaving 7 bases of the junction unmatched. This CDR3 has 12 amino acids. In germline, CDR1 is SNHLY, CDR2 FYNNEI. The CDR3 protein is CARRDRPPEAFF. Written as DNA, the CDR3 is TGTGCCAGGAGGGACAGACCCCCTGAAGCTTTCTTT.

The V gene is TRBV19, the J gene TRBJ2-3, with TRBD2 as a possible D gene (6 bases). Trimming took off 3 bases at V and 4 bases at J, with 11 bases between the two ends. CDR3 length: 14 amino acids. Germline V gene data show CDR1 as LNHDA and CDR2 as SQIVND (reference sequence). CDR3 amino acids: CASSIGTSPDTQYF. Written as DNA, the CDR3 is TGTGCCAGTAGTATCGGGACTTCCCCAGATACGCAGTATTTT. Together with reference TRBV19 and TRBJ2-3, the CDR3 gives the full variable domain: DGGITQSPKYLFRKEGQNVTLSCEQNLNHDAMYWYRQDPGQGLRLIYYSQIVNDFQKGDIAEGYSVSREKKESFPLTVTSAQKNPTAFYLCASSIGTSPDTQYFGPGTRLTVL.

The chain links TRBV18 to TRBJ2-7, with 11 bases lining up with TRBD2. CDR1 is KGHSH and CDR2 is LQKENI in the germline V gene. CDR3 size: 16 residues. The ends lost 0 bases at V and 3 bases at J; junction bases unmatched: 4. The CDR3 sequence is CASSPPGLAGGYEQYF. CDR3 nucleotides: TGTGCCAGCTCACCACCGGGCCTAGCGGGGGGCTACGAGCAGTACTTC.

This clone occurred once. The rearrangement uses TRBV7-6 and TRBJ2-7; D is perhaps TRBD1 or TRBD2 (5 bases each). The CDR3 extends over 14 amino acids. Germline V gene sequence: CDR1 SGHVS, CDR2 FNYEAQ. V shed 5 bases and J shed 1 base, with 12 bases lying between them. The CDR3 loop is CASSLDRGSYEQYF. CDR3 bases: TGTGCCAGCAGCCTAGACAGAGGGTCCTACGAGCAGTACTTC.

The chain couples TRBV5-1 to TRBJ2-7; 11 nucleotides agree with TRBD1. The ends lost 4 bases at V and 2 bases at J; junction bases unmatched: 5. This CDR3 has 15 amino acids. CDR1 SGHRS and CDR2 YFSETQ come from the germline V gene. CDR3 bases: TGCGCCAGCAGCGGTCGGACAGGGGGCCCCTACGAGCAGTACTTC. Translation gives CASSGRTGGPYEQYF.